These 26 T cell receptor beta chains originate from one sample sequenced in a study of blood T cell repertoires in COVID-19. The table came from immunoSEQ multiplex PCR; TCRdb's copy has only in-frame clones and leaves some out. The profile covers approximately 300,000 clones, with about nine tenths appearing a single time and about 10% taken by the ten largest. Sequencing was performed on PBMCs or T cells enriched from blood (not recorded which). These receptors came from a young woman who had recovered from COVID-19.

The V gene is TRBV28, the J gene TRBJ2-1, with TRBD1 as a possible D gene (6 bases). Germline V gene data show CDR1 as MDHEN and CDR2 as SYDVKM. The V end was cut by 1 base, the J end by 8 bases, with 9 bases between. The CDR3 length is 13 residues. CDR3 nucleotide sequence: TGTGCCAGCAGTTTATCACAGGGCTATGAGCAGTTCTTC. Translated, it gives CASSLSQGYEQFF.

The chain is built from TRBV5-5 and TRBJ2-2; TRBD1 agrees at 7 bases. Germline V gene lookup returns CDR1 SGHKS and CDR2 YYEKEE (reference sequence). The CDR3 totals 15 residues. V lost 2 bases and J lost 5; bases outside the gene matches: 6. DNA of the CDR3: TGTGCCAGCAGCTTACCGACAGGGCGTACCGGGGAGCTGTTTTTT. Residues: CASSLPTGRTGELFF.

The chain is built from TRBV5-5 and TRBJ1-5; 7 bases are shared with TRBD1. Looked up from germline, CDR1 is SGHKS and CDR2 is YYEKEE (reference sequence). V trimming: 3 bases; J trimming: 3 bases; junction bases outside the gene matches: 12. This CDR3 is 17 amino acids long. The CDR3 DNA sequence: TGTGCCAGCAGCTCGCGGCGAACACAGGGGATCAATCAGCCCCAGCATTTT. This translates into CASSSRRTQGINQPQHF.

This chain joins TRBV5-4 and TRBJ1-1; unclear D gene. The V and J ends lost 3 bases and 0 bases respectively, with 12 bases between them. Per germline, CDR1 SGHNT and CDR2 YYREEE (reference sequence). The CDR3 has 15 amino acids. CDR3 DNA: TGTGCCAGCAGCTCTGGAGGAGGGATGAACACTGAAGCTTTCTTT. This gives the protein CASSSGGGMNTEAFF.

J is TRBJ1-1 and V is TRBV7-9; D may be TRBD1 (5 bases). The ends were cut back, 7 bases at V and 0 bases at J, with 15 bases in the middle. Germline V gene data show CDR1 as SEHNR and CDR2 as FQNEAQ (reference sequence). The CDR3 has 15 amino acids. The CDR3 coding sequence is TGTGCCAGCACCCGAGAGGGGACTTTGAACACTGAAGCTTTCTTT. It encodes CASTREGTLNTEAFF.

This chain joins TRBV9 and TRBJ2-3, with TRBD2 as a possible D gene (6 bases). The CDR3 extends over 14 amino acids. Germline V gene lookup returns CDR1 SGDLS and CDR2 YYNGEE. Trimming stripped 0 bases from V and 5 bases from J, with 10 bases between. CDR3 residues: CASSVGAGRDTQYF. The DNA for the CDR3 is TGTGCCAGCAGCGTAGGTGCGGGGCGAGATACGCAGTATTTT.

The J gene is TRBJ1-3, the V gene TRBV5-1; D is unclear. Germline CDR1 SGHRS, CDR2 YFSETQ. The V gene lost 3 bases and the J gene lost 0 bases, with 4 bases spanning the gap. The CDR3 contains 13 residues. In DNA, the CDR3 is TGCGCCAGCAGCTCCTTCTCTGGAAACACCATATATTTT. Translating gives CASSSFSGNTIYF.

V usage is TRBV27 and J usage is TRBJ2-2; D unclear. Trimming shortened V by 2 bases and J by 4 bases, and 8 bases separated the two germline ends. This CDR3 has 14 amino acids. Germline V lookup: CDR1 MNHEY, CDR2 SMNVEV (reference sequence). As DNA, the CDR3 is TGTGCCAGCAGTTTAGAGGATGCCACCGGGGAGCTGTTTTTT. It translates to CASSLEDATGELFF.

This clone has just one count. J is TRBJ2-2 and V is TRBV9; 9 bases are shared with TRBD2. The CDR3 has 16 amino acids. From germline, CDR1 is SGDLS and CDR2 YYNGEE. Trimming took 4 bases from V and 8 from J; bases not matched to a gene: 12. The CDR3 loop is CASSRSGTSLSGELFF. The CDR3 DNA sequence: TGTGCCAGCAGCCGGTCCGGGACTAGCCTTAGTGGGGAGCTGTTTTTT.

The chain recombines TRBV30 with TRBJ2-7; 7 nucleotides agree with TRBD1. Germline loops: CDR1 GTSNPN, CDR2 SVGIG (reference sequence). The CDR3 is made up of 17 amino acids. With V trimmed by 3 bases and J by 9 bases, 23 bases remained unmatched. The CDR3 bases are TGTGCCTGGAGGCCCTTAGGTTTAGGGACAGTTCCCTCGGCGCAGTACTTC. This codes for CAWRPLGLGTVPSAQYF.

This clone was recorded many times. The chain couples TRBV9 to TRBJ2-5; the match to TRBD1 covers 7 bases. The ends lost 2 bases at V and 3 bases at J; junction bases unmatched: 7. In germline, CDR1 is SGDLS, CDR2 YYNGEE. The CDR3 runs 15 residues. CDR3 bases: TGTGCCAGCAGCGTTCTCGGGACAGACAAAGAGACCCAGTACTTC. This encodes CASSVLGTDKETQYF.

This chain joins TRBV18 and TRBJ2-1; 13 bases map to TRBD2. This CDR3 region has 16 residues. V lost 0 bases and J lost 9; bases outside the gene matches: 5. CDR1 is KGHSH and CDR2 is LQKENI in the germline V gene. CDR3 sequence (DNA): TGTGCCAGCTCACCACCGGGGACTAGCGGGACGGGTGAGCAGTTCTTC. It codes for CASSPPGTSGTGEQFF. Filled out from reference TRBV18 and TRBJ2-1, the complete variable domain reads NAGVMQNPRHLVRRRGQEARLRCSPMKGHSHVYWYRQLPEEGLKFMVYLQKENIIDESGMPKERFSAEFPKEGPSILRIQQVVRGDSAAYFCASSPPGTSGTGEQFFGPGTRLTVL.

V usage is TRBV30 and J usage is TRBJ2-1; possible D gene TRBD2, 5 bases. There are 12 residues in the CDR3. Germline V CDR1 and CDR2: GTSNPN, SVGIG (reference sequence). Trimming pared 0 bases from V and 10 bases from J, leaving 10 bases between. The CDR3 sequence: CAWSVFGEEQFF. Here the CDR3 DNA reads TGTGCCTGGAGTGTATTCGGGGAGGAGCAGTTCTTC.

V usage is TRBV19 and J usage is TRBJ2-1, with TRBD2 as a possible D gene (7 bases). V dropped 3 bases and J dropped 5 bases, with 17 bases sitting between them. The CDR3 runs 16 residues. The V gene's germline CDR1 is LNHDA and CDR2 SQIVND (reference sequence). The CDR3 region is CASSMGWGGPNNEQFF. CDR3 bases: TGTGCCAGTAGTATGGGTTGGGGGGGGCCGAACAATGAGCAGTTCTTC.

The CDR3 bases are TGTGCCAGCAGTGATGTAGGGGACTTCTACGAGCAGTACTTC. Residues: CASSDVGDFYEQYF. This chain joins TRBV6-1 and TRBJ2-7, with a weak D call TRBD2 (6 bases). The CDR3 length is 14 residues. Deletions cut 3 bases from V and 3 bases from J, with 12 bases between. Looked up from germline, CDR1 is MNHNS and CDR2 is SASEGT.

On this clone itself: In the same sample, other DNA sequences code for this CDR3. The rearrangement joins TRBV9 to TRBJ2-3; the D gene is possibly TRBD2 (5 bases). Germline values: CDR1 SGDLS, CDR2 YYNGEE. V dropped 0 bases and J dropped 1 base, with 9 bases sitting between them. This CDR3 has 15 residues. The CDR3 sequence: CASSVGAGGTDTQYF. For the CDR3, the DNA is TGTGCCAGCAGCGTAGGAGCCGGGGGCACAGATACGCAGTATTTT.

The rearrangement links TRBV5-1 to TRBJ2-1, with 7 bases fitting TRBD2. Germline trimming cut 2 bases from V and 7 bases from J; bases unmatched to any gene: 6. The CDR3 has 14 amino acids. CDR1 is SGHRS and CDR2 is YFSETQ in the germline V gene. CDR3 amino acids: CASSLWAGVNEQFF. Here the CDR3 DNA reads TGCGCCAGCAGCTTATGGGCGGGGGTTAATGAGCAGTTCTTC.

The genes are TRBV7-6 and TRBJ2-7; 11 bases map to TRBD2. V lost 5 bases to trimming and J lost 2 bases; unmatched junction nucleotides: 5. Germline lookup yields CDR1 SGHVS and CDR2 FNYEAQ. CDR3 length: 15 amino acids. CDR3 nucleotide sequence: TGTGCCAGCAGCCCCGGGACTAGCGGAACCTACGAGCAGTACTTC. Translating gives CASSPGTSGTYEQYF.

This chain connects TRBV5-8 to TRBJ2-5, with 8 bases identical to TRBD1. With V trimmed by 3 bases and J by 2 bases, 12 bases remained unmatched. This CDR3 is 17 amino acids long. Germline assignment: CDR1 SGHTS and CDR2 YDEGEE. The CDR3 DNA follows: TGTGCCAGCAGCTCAAGAAGACAGGGGCGGGTGCAAGAGACCCAGTACTTC. Its translation: CASSSRRQGRVQETQYF.

This clone was picked up one time. The chain is built from TRBV4-1 and TRBJ2-1, with TRBD2 as a possible D gene (7 bases). The CDR3 sequence is 16 residues long. The germline V and J ends were trimmed by 2 bases and 5 bases, with 16 bases remaining between them. CDR1 and CDR2 from the germline V gene are MGHRA and YSYEKL. The CDR3 spells CASSQLMAGADNEQFF. The CDR3 coding sequence is TGCGCCAGCAGCCAACTGATGGCGGGGGCCGACAATGAGCAGTTCTTC.

The V gene is TRBV7-5, the J gene TRBJ2-7; the tabulated D call, TRBD2, remains unverified against the DNA. TRBV7-5 is recorded as a pseudogene. The CDR3 has 15 residues. The CDR3 coding sequence is TGTGTCAGAAGCTTAACTAGCGAGAAACGCTACGAGCAGTACTTC. It specifies CVRSLTSEKRYEQYF.

The chain has TRBV6-2 or TRBV6-3 and TRBJ1-2; tentatively, D is TRBD1 (6 bases). Trimming stripped 6 bases from V and 8 bases from J, with 22 bases between. There are 15 residues in the CDR3. Germline-derived CDR1 and CDR2 are MNHEY and SVGEGT. CDR3 loop: CASSSHGQPGGGYTF. The CDR3 DNA reads TGTGCCAGCAGCTCCCATGGACAGCCCGGTGGGGGCTACACCTTC.

The chain is built from TRBV27 and TRBJ2-3; D gene unclear. This CDR3 contains 13 residues. The germline gives CDR1 MNHEY, CDR2 SMNVEV (reference sequence). Deletions cut 5 bases from V and 4 bases from J, with 10 bases between. Here the CDR3 reads CASSIDSADTQYF. In nucleotides, the CDR3 is TGTGCCAGCAGTATCGACTCAGCAGATACGCAGTATTTT.

The V call is TRBV5-1, the J call TRBJ2-3; no clear D. This CDR3 is built from 12 residues. CDR1 and CDR2 (germline): SGHRS, YFSETQ. V was shortened by 0 bases and J by 6 bases, with 5 bases between the two germline ends. CDR3 bases: TGCGCCAGCAGCTTGGAACAGGATACGCAGTATTTT. This translates into CASSLEQDTQYF. Full variable domain (remainder filled in from reference TRBV5-1 and TRBJ2-3): KAGVTQTPRYLIKTRGQQVTLSCSPISGHRSVSWYQQTPGQGLQFLFEYFSETQRNKGNFPGRFSGRQFSNSRSEMNVSTLELGDSALYLCASSLEQDTQYFGPGTRLTVL.

This clone was detected only a few times. This chain links TRBV10-3 with TRBJ1-6; 9 positions match TRBD1. The CDR3 is 15 amino acids. The J segment lost 10 bases and the V segment lost 6 bases, leaving 10 bases of the junction unmatched. Germline V gene data show CDR1 as ENHRY and CDR2 as SYGVKD. Here the CDR3 DNA reads TGTGCCATCAGCCCCGAGACAGGGGGTGGGTCACCCCTCCACTTT. The encoded protein is CAISPETGGGSPLHF.

The V and J genes are TRBV6-5 and TRBJ2-1; maybe TRBD2 (7 bases). CDR3 length: 15 amino acids. Germline V gene lookup returns CDR1 MNHEY and CDR2 SVGAGI. V was pared by 6 bases and J by 4 bases, with 16 bases between. CDR3 coding DNA: TGTGCCAGCAGCGGGAGGAGGGGGGGTTACAATGAGCAGTTCTTC. It translates to CASSGRRGGYNEQFF.